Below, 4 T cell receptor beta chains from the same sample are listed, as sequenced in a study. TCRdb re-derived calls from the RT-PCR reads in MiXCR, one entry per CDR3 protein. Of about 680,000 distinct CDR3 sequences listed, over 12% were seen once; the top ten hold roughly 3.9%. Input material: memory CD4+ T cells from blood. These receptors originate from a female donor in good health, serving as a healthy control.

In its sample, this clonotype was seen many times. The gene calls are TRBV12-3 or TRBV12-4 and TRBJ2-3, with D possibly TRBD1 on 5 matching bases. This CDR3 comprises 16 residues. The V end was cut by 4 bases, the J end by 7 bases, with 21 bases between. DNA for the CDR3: TGTGCCAGCAGTTCTAACAGGTTGCGACACGCCTATACGCAGTATTTT. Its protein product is CASSSNRLRHAYTQYF.

CDR3 residues: CASTPGGLVGSYGYTF. CDR3 in DNA: TGTGCCAGCACCCCGGGAGGCTTGGTGGGATCTTATGGCTACACCTTC. This chain joins TRBV6-1 and TRBJ1-2, with D unresolved. From germline, CDR1 is MNHNS and CDR2 SASEGT. Deletions cut 7 bases from V and 5 bases from J, with 23 bases between. The CDR3 loop spans 16 amino acids.

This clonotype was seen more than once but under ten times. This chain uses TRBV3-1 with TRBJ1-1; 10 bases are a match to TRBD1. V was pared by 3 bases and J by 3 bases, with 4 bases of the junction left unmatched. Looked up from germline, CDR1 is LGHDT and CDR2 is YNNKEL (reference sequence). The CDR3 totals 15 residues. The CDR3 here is CASSQPGTGDTEAFF. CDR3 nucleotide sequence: TGTGCCAGCAGCCAGCCTGGGACAGGGGACACTGAAGCTTTCTTT.

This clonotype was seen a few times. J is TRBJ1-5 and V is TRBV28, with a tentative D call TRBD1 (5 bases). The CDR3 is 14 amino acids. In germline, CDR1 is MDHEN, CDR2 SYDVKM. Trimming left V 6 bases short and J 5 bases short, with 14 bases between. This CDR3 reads CASSPPGGYQPQHF. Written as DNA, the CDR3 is TGTGCCAGCAGCCCCCCCGGGGGTTATCAGCCCCAGCATTTT.